This record concerns one T cell receptor beta chain sequence. The antigen remains undetermined. The sample originates from a study of synovial regulatory T cells in juvenile arthritis. Assay used: immunoSEQ multiplex PCR; TCRdb lists only in-frame clones, some missing. The sample totals roughly 10,000 clones. The CDR3 loop spans 16 amino acids. No DNA is listed. Germline CDR1 SGHRS, CDR2 YFSETQ. General observations from the study: Compared with other blood Treg cells, inflammation-associated Treg cells had reduced TCR diversity. Synovial Teff and blood CPL repertoires partially overlapped with iaTreg TCR repertoires, which were largely patient-private.

This chain connects TRBV5-1 to TRBJ1-5. This receptor was identified in a donor aged 2-35 years with juvenile idiopathic arthritis. Input material: Treg cells from blood. Subset defined: remaining (HLA-DR-negative) circulating blood Treg cells. CDR3 amino acids: CASSLGTSGRDQPQHF. The variable domain in full, completed from reference TRBV5-1 and TRBJ1-5, reads KAGVTQTPRYLIKTRGQQVTLSCSPISGHRSVSWYQQTPGQGLQFLFEYFSETQRNKGNFPGRFSGRQFSNSRSEMNVSTLELGDSALYLCASSLGTSGRDQPQHFGDGTRLSIL.